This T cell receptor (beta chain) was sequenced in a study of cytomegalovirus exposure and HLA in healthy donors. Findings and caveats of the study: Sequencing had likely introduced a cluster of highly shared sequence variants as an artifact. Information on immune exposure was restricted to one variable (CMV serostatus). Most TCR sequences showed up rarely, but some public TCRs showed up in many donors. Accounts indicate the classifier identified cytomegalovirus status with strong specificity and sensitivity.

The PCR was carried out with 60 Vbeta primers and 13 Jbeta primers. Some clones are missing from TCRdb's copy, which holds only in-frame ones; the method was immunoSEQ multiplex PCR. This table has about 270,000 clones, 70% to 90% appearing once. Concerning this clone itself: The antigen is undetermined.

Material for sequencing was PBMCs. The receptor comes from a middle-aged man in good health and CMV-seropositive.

This CDR3 reads CAISDLGQISGYTF. The CDR3 DNA sequence: TGTGCCATCAGTGACCTCGGACAGATAAGCGGCTACACCTTC. The chain recombines TRBV10-3 with TRBJ1-2, with D perhaps matching TRBD1 (6 bases). The CDR3 consists of 14 residues. V was shortened by 3 bases and J by 8 bases, with 16 bases between the two germline ends. Germline values: CDR1 ENHRY, CDR2 SYGVKD.